This TCR beta chain was found in a study of cytomegalovirus exposure and HLA in healthy donors. As for the study in general: Earlier sequencing of some 190 million T cells yielded about 120 million unique TCR beta sequences. HLA-typed donors contributed some 87 million unique TCRs, which were held in an early data release. Caucasian-associated ancestry cluster membership applied to less than 85% of around 400 genotyped donors.

This clone was seen once. The antigen is undetermined. The CDR3 has 17 amino acids. With V trimmed by 10 bases and J by 2 bases, 18 bases remained unmatched. Germline V gene data show CDR1 as SEHNR and CDR2 as FQNEAQ (reference sequence). Whole-study findings and limits: It was about 180 TCR beta chains that were listed as cytomegalovirus-associated.

PCR used 60 Vbeta primers and 13 Jbeta primers. Profiling relied on immunoSEQ multiplex PCR, and the TCRdb table lists in-frame clones only, not all of them. The sample lists roughly 150,000 clones; more than 75% were seen once. What was sequenced was PBMCs. This TCR came from a girl aged 2-10 years in good health and CMV-seropositive. This chain uses TRBV7-9 with TRBJ2-3; 7 bases are shared with TRBD2. This CDR3 reads CATTWAGVDFYTDTQYF. The CDR3 DNA reads as TGTGCCACCACATGGGCGGGAGTGGATTTCTACACAGATACGCAGTATTTT.